Sequencing of this T cell receptor beta chain was carried out in a study of CD8+CD57+ T cells in acquired aplastic anemia (dated by TCRdb to the late 2010s). In the study overall: On average, sorted CD4+ and CD8+ cells yielded around 3.5 ug of extracted DNA, with a range of roughly 0.17 to 27.4 ug. CD8+CD57+ expansion was defined as frequency above the mean frequency observed in healthy subjects.

CDR1 and CDR2 (LNHNV, YYDKDF) derive from the germline V gene (reference sequence). V is shortened by 5 bases, J by 0 bases, and the region joining them spans 8 bases. From the cysteine up to the phenylalanine, the CDR3 has a length of 14 residues. Of the read, only the CDR3 DNA is kept; its 42 bases are in frame from base 1. Genomic DNA served as template for TCR beta VDJ combination and CDR3 sequence profiling. TCR repertoire sequencing was run on an Illumina HiSeq 2000. Turning to the authors' computational methods: TRBV/TRBJ rearrangement plots, CDR3 size and DJ length profiles, and Simpson's diversity index were used to assess repertoires. The most abundant DNA sequence in the deep sequencing data was taken as the immunodominant clone. CDR3 amino acid sequences were checked for sharing between subjects and were compared against published repertoires and the VDJdb database. The raw public reads went through TCRdb reprocessing: fastp at Q25, MiXCR clone calling, in-frame beta chains kept. Each CDR3 protein gets just one entry, which takes the most common genes and DNA from the rows behind it. The V and J calls reflect TCRdb's pipeline rather than the authors' work. Present in this sample are 200,000 to 250,000 distinct CDR3 sequences, roughly 53% of which were seen just once. 15% to 20% of the sample belongs to the ten largest clones.

This clonotype was seen a single time. What this receptor recognizes is not known. One base away there is no much larger clone; base qualities are not given. One read amounts to weak evidence. Flow cytometry had shown CD8+CD57+ cell expansion in the patients selected for sequencing. Every patient had a diagnosis of severe acquired aplastic anemia based on International Study of Aplastic Anemia and Agranulocytosis and Camitta criteria. At the time blood was sampled, none of the patients had received any therapy. The study deep-sequenced TCR repertoires of sorted CD4+ and CD8+ blood T cells from severe aplastic anemia patients and healthy subjects. Patients were enrolled under clinicaltrials.gov protocols 00001620, 01623167, 00001397, 00071045, 00081523 and 00961064 in the USA. Ficoll-Paque density gradient centrifugation was used to isolate peripheral blood mononuclear cells. Before DNA was extracted, CD4+ and CD8+ T cells were sorted using either FACS or magnetic beads.

Findings and caveats that apply to the study as a whole: Between patients and healthy controls, no significant difference in CD8+ Simpson's diversity was found (P=0.060). Some 30 CD8+ CDR3 sequences were found to be shared between patients and controls, but these sequences appeared to be highly expressed in patients and within the immunodominant clones of the patients.

This clonotype was sampled from a human donor with aplastic anemia. What was sequenced was sorted CD4+, CD8+, or CD8+CD57+ T cells (not recorded which) from PBMCs. The sequence is built from TRBV15 and TRBJ1-3, with no confident D gene call. The DNA is as follows: TGTGCCACCAGCGGGGATTTCTCTGGAAACACCATATATTTT. Its translation is CATSGDFSGNTIYF.